A selection of T cell receptor beta chains follows, all from one sample in a study of regulatory T cells in long-lasting Graves disease. TCRdb reprocessed the multiplex PCR reads with MiXCR, giving one entry per CDR3 protein. The table shows some 420,000 distinct CDR3 sequences, with 22% occurring only once. Source: peripheral blood mononuclear cells (PBMCs), taken when the disease was refractory, from a patient treated with antithyroid drugs. The receptors come from a female donor with Graves disease. The CDR3 runs from the conserved cysteine through the conserved F or W. A D gene is named only where the DNA matches it firmly. Size values are once, few and many counts, or a class for expanded clones, and some rows have none.

cdr3_nt,cdr3_aa,clone_size,v_call,j_call,d_call
TGTGCCAGCAAGGTACAGGGCCTTTACGAGCAGTACTTC,CASKVQGLYEQYF,few,TRBV27,TRBJ2-7,NA
TGTGCCAGCAGCACACGGGACGTGGACCCCAATCAGCCCCAGCATTTT,CASSTRDVDPNQPQHF,many,TRBV11-3,TRBJ1-5,NA
TGTGCCAGCAGTTTTTTCGAGGGGCAGGTCGGGGAGCTGTTTTTT,CASSFFEGQVGELFF,many,TRBV12-3/TRBV12-4,TRBJ2-2,NA
TGTGCCAGTAAGATGTCGGGCACCTGGGCGGTCGATTCACCCCTCCACTTT,CASKMSGTWAVDSPLHF,NA,TRBV19,TRBJ1-6,NA
TGCAGTGCTAGAGTTGGGCCCCTTGGGGACATTCAGTACTTC,CSARVGPLGDIQYF,few,TRBV20-1,TRBJ2-4,NA
TGTGCCAGCTCCGTGGGCAGCGAGACCCAGTACTTC,CASSVGSETQYF,many,TRBV28,TRBJ2-5,NA
TGTGCCAGCATCCCACTAGCGGGAGCCTACGAGCAGTACTTC,CASIPLAGAYEQYF,many,TRBV28,TRBJ2-7,TRBD2
TGTGCCAGCAATTCACCGGACAGCTCTGGAAACACCATATATTTT,CASNSPDSSGNTIYF,NA,TRBV6-1,TRBJ1-3,NA
TGTGCCAGCTCACCGGGGGGACAGGGGATGGACGAGCAGTACTTC,CASSPGGQGMDEQYF,NA,TRBV18,TRBJ2-7,TRBD1
TGTGCCAGCAGTCGGGGGTTAGCGGGGTCTAGCTCCTACGAGCAGTACTTC,CASSRGLAGSSSYEQYF,few,TRBV25-1,TRBJ2-7,TRBD2
TGTGCCAGCAGCCAAGCGGCAGGGACCGAAAAACTGTTTTTT,CASSQAAGTEKLFF,many,TRBV3-1,TRBJ1-4,NA
TGTGCCAGCAGCGAACACTTTTTGCCGGGACAGGGGAACACTGAAGCTTTCTTT,CASSEHFLPGQGNTEAFF,many,TRBV28,TRBJ1-1,TRBD1
TGTGCCAGCAGTTTGTGGAGGGGAGAGACCCAGTACTTC,CASSLWRGETQYF,many,TRBV28,TRBJ2-5,NA
TGTGCCACCAGCAGAGGAACACAGGGGGCTAGCAATCAGCCCCAGCATTTT,CATSRGTQGASNQPQHF,many,TRBV15,TRBJ1-5,TRBD1
TGTGCCAGCAGTTTGTCACGGAGGGTAAACACTGAAGCTTTCTTT,CASSLSRRVNTEAFF,many,TRBV28,TRBJ1-1,NA
TGTGCCTCTCAGGCGGGCGCCACCGGGAACATTCAGTACTTC,CASQAGATGNIQYF,many,TRBV28,TRBJ2-4,NA
TGTGCCAGCAGCTTGGTAGGGACTAGAACCGGGGAGCTGTTTTTT,CASSLVGTRTGELFF,few,TRBV5-6,TRBJ2-2,TRBD2
TGTGCCAGCAGCTTAAGTCAGAGTAATTCACCCCTCCACTTT,CASSLSQSNSPLHF,many,TRBV7-8,TRBJ1-6,NA
TGTGCCAGCAGGGTCAGCGAACAGAGTTCACCCCTCCACTTT,CASRVSEQSSPLHF,many,TRBV6-1,TRBJ1-6,NA
TGTGCCAGCAGTCGGACAGGGTCGACTGGCTACACCTTC,CASSRTGSTGYTF,few,TRBV12-3/TRBV12-4,TRBJ1-2,TRBD1
TGTGCCAGCAGTTTTGGGGGTCTAACTTCCGGAAACACCATATATTTT,CASSFGGLTSGNTIYF,NA,TRBV12-3/TRBV12-4,TRBJ1-3,NA
TGCAGTGCTAGAGAGACTAGCGGGGGGCTCTACGAGCAGTACTTC,CSARETSGGLYEQYF,many,TRBV20-1,TRBJ2-7,TRBD2
TGTGCCAGCAGCTCAACCTCGGATAGCAATCAGCCCCAGCATTTT,CASSSTSDSNQPQHF,NA,TRBV7-2,TRBJ1-5,NA
TGTGCCCAGCAAGCAATCCGTGGCACTGAAGCTTTCTTT,CAQQAIRGTEAFF,few,TRBV2,TRBJ1-1,NA
TGTGCCAGCAAAGCGGGGGGCCTTTTAAAGGCCAAAAACATTCAGTACTTC,CASKAGGLLKAKNIQYF,NA,TRBV6-1,TRBJ2-4,TRBD2
TGTGCCAGCAGCCAAGCGGTTTGGGAGCAGTACTTC,CASSQAVWEQYF,few,TRBV3-1,TRBJ2-7,NA
TGTGCCACCCAGGCTAGCGGTACCTACGAGCAGTACTTC,CATQASGTYEQYF,many,TRBV19,TRBJ2-7,TRBD2
TGTGCCAGCAGAGCCCCCGGGACAGGTTACGAGCAGTACTTC,CASRAPGTGYEQYF,many,TRBV2,TRBJ2-7,TRBD1
TGTGCCAGCAGCTTAGTTACAGTGTGGCACGAGCAGTACTTC,CASSLVTVWHEQYF,many,TRBV7-2,TRBJ2-7,NA
TGCAGTGCTAGGGAACCAAGGGTCGGTTACCAGCCCCAGCATTTT,CSAREPRVGYQPQHF,many,TRBV20-1,TRBJ1-5,NA
TGTGCCAGCGACCCGGGCAGCTACCAAGAGACCCAGTACTTC,CASDPGSYQETQYF,many,TRBV6-1,TRBJ2-5,NA
TGTGCCAGCAGACCGGGCCTCCCCCCTTCCGGGGAGCTGTTTTTT,CASRPGLPPSGELFF,NA,TRBV6-1,TRBJ2-2,NA
TGTGCCAGCAGCCCATCGAGGGTGCCTCCAGACATCAGCCCCCAGCATTTT,CASSPSRVPPDISPQHF,few,TRBV7-8,TRBJ1-5,NA
TGCAGTGCCACCCCGGACGGAGACTTCTACGAGCAGTACTTC,CSATPDGDFYEQYF,NA,TRBV20-1,TRBJ2-7,NA
TGCAGTGTCCGATCTCGGGAGGGTTCAGATACGCAGTATTTT,CSVRSREGSDTQYF,NA,TRBV20-1,TRBJ2-3,TRBD2
TGTGCCAGCAGTTTAGGTGTTACCTATGGCTACACCTTC,CASSLGVTYGYTF,many,TRBV28,TRBJ1-2,NA
TGTGCCAGCAGAGGGGACGGGACGGCTTTCTTT,CASRGDGTAFF,many,TRBV6-1,TRBJ1-1,NA
TGCAGTGTATCGGACAGGATTAATCAGCCCCAGCATTTT,CSVSDRINQPQHF,NA,TRBV20-1,TRBJ1-5,TRBD1
TGTGCCAGCAGCCAAACCGGGACAGTTTTCCAAGAGACCCAGTACTTC,CASSQTGTVFQETQYF,few,TRBV7-9,TRBJ2-5,TRBD1
TGTGCCAGCAGTTCCCAAGGACAGGGGGCTGGAAACACCATATATTTT,CASSSQGQGAGNTIYF,NA,TRBV27,TRBJ1-3,TRBD1
TGTGCCAGCAGCTTAGCGGGGACAGAAACTAGTTACGAGCAGTACTTC,CASSLAGTETSYEQYF,NA,TRBV7-9,TRBJ2-7,TRBD1
TGTGCCAGCAGTCCCTCCCCCCTCTTAAATCAGCCCCAGCATTTT,CASSPSPLLNQPQHF,many,TRBV28,TRBJ1-5,NA
TGCAGTGCTAGTCCTAGCGGGAGGAGCTCCTACGAGCAGTACTTC,CSASPSGRSSYEQYF,NA,TRBV20-1,TRBJ2-7,TRBD2
TGTGCCAGCAGTTACTCGAAAGGGGATCAGCCCCAGCATTTT,CASSYSKGDQPQHF,once,TRBV6-7,TRBJ1-5,NA
TGTGCCAGTTCCGACACCCTGAGGTACTATGGCTACACCTTC,CASSDTLRYYGYTF,many,TRBV19,TRBJ1-2,NA
TGTGCCAGCAGCTGGGTACTAGCGGGAGGGTACGAGCAGTACTTC,CASSWVLAGGYEQYF,many,TRBV7-2,TRBJ2-7,TRBD2
TGTGCCAGCAGCTTCGGGCCGGCTGGGGAGCTGTTTTTT,CASSFGPAGELFF,NA,TRBV7-3,TRBJ2-2,NA
TGTGCCAGCAGTATCGGGGGGGAGAACACTGAAGCTTTCTTT,CASSIGGENTEAFF,few,TRBV6-1,TRBJ1-1,NA
TGCAGCGTGGAGGGACTAGCGGGATTCACCCCAGGGCAGTACTTC,CSVEGLAGFTPGQYF,few,TRBV29-1,TRBJ2-7,TRBD2
TGTGCCAGCAGTGAATTGGGACAGGGGGCTGGGACTGAAGCTTTCTTT,CASSELGQGAGTEAFF,few,TRBV2,TRBJ1-1,TRBD1
TGTGCCAGCAACTTACCGGGACAGGGGGCAAATGAGCAGTTCTTC,CASNLPGQGANEQFF,many,TRBV6-1,TRBJ2-1,TRBD1